By sample share, the clone carrying this T cell receptor beta chain is medium-sized. What it binds is not known. The CDR3 spans 15 residues. V was pared by 5 bases and J by 3 bases, with 17 bases between. Germline assignment: CDR1 MNHGY and CDR2 SAAAGT. This table comes from immunoSEQ multiplex PCR, and its TCRdb copy is limited to in-frame clones, with some not included. The data show about 4,400 clones, roughly a third seen once. This entry is derived from a study of T cells in localized non-small cell lung cancer. Study outcomes and limitations: In adjacent lung appeared a median about 58 of the top 100 tumor clones. Uninvolved nearby lung showed the greatest T cell clonality, exceeding that found in tumor. Multi-region tumor sequencing was not done, so intratumor heterogeneity could not be excluded.

The gene calls are TRBV6-8 and TRBJ2-7, with a possible D match to TRBD2 (5 bases). The receptor was derived from a man between 40 and 75 years old with stage II squamous cell lung carcinoma. Sequencing was performed on lung tumor tissue, taken before any cancer treatment. The CDR3 bases are TGTGCCAGCAGTGGTGGCAGACACGCGGGCTACGAGCAGTACTTC. This gives the protein CASSGGRHAGYEQYF.